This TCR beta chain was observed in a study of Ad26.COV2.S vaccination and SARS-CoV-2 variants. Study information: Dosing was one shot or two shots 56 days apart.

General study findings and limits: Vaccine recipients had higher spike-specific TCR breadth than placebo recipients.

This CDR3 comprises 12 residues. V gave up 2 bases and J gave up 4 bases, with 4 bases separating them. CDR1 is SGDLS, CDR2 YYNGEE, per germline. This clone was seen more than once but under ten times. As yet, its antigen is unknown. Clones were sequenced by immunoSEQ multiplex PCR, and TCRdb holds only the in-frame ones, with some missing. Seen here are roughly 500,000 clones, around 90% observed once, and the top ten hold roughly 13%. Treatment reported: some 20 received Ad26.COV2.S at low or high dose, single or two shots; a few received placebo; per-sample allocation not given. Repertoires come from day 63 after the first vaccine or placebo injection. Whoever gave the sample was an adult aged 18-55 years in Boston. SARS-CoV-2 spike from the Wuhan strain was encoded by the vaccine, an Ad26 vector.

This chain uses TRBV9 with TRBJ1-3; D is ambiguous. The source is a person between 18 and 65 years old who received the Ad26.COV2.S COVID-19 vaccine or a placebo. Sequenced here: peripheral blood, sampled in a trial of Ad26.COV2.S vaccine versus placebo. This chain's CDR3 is CASSVSGNTIYF. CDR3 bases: TGTGCCAGCAGCGTGTCCGGAAACACCATATATTTT.